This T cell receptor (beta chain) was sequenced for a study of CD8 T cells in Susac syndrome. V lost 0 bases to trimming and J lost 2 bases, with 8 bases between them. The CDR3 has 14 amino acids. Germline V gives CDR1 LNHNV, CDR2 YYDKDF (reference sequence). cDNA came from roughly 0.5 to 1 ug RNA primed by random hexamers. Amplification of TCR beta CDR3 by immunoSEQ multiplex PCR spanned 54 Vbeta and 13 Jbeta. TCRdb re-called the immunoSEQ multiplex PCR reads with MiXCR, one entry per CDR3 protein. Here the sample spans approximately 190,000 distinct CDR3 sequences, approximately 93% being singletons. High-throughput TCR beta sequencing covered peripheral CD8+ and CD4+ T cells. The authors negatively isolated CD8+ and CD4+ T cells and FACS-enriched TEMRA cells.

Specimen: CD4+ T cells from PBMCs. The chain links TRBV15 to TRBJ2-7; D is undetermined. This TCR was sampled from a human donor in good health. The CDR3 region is CATSRELGTYEQYF. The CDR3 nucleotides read TGTGCCACCAGCAGAGAATTGGGTACCTACGAGCAGTACTTC.